Listed below are T cell receptor beta chains from one sample, sequenced in a study of T cell responses to AZD1222 COVID-19 vaccine. Assay used: immunoSEQ multiplex PCR; TCRdb lists only in-frame clones, some missing. The table includes around 85,000 clones, about 86% detected once. Source: peripheral blood, taken on day 0 of AZD1222 vaccination. These receptors were collected from an adult in good health. CDR3s leave out the opening cysteine and the closing phenylalanine or tryptophan. Fields, in order: CDR3 length, J gene, V gene, CDR3 protein.

length: 13
J: TRBJ2-2
V: TRBV9
CDR3: ASSVVGLGTGELF

length: 11
J: TRBJ2-7
V: TRBV20-1
CDR3: SASEQSLYEQY

length: 12
J: TRBJ2-5
V: TRBV15
CDR3: ATSPRQAKETQY

length: 10
J: TRBJ1-1
V: TRBV3-1/TRBV3-2
CDR3: ASSLVEGVAF

length: 13
J: TRBJ2-1
V: TRBV18
CDR3: ASSLGTSGYNEQF

length: 12
J: TRBJ1-3
V: TRBV10-3
CDR3: AISEPRSGNTIY

length: 9
J: TRBJ1-1
V: TRBV4-2
CDR3: ASSERQEAF

length: 14
J: TRBJ2-1
V: TRBV5-8
CDR3: ASSWSGGMSYNEQF

length: 11
J: TRBJ2-7
V: TRBV24-1
CDR3: ATSDLVLGEQY

length: 13
J: TRBJ2-7
V: TRBV2
CDR3: ASSEALLSGYEQY

length: 13
J: TRBJ2-2
V: TRBV27
CDR3: ASSSGQGATGELF

length: 16
J: TRBJ1-3
V: TRBV4-2
CDR3: ASSQDRTGTHSGNTIY

length: 14
J: TRBJ2-1
V: TRBV5-1
CDR3: ASSLLLAGVPNEQF

length: 12
J: TRBJ2-7
V: TRBV7-2
CDR3: ASSPRARDLEQY

length: 10
J: TRBJ2-1
V: TRBV7-2
CDR3: ASSLELAEQF

length: 13
J: TRBJ2-5
V: TRBV7-6
CDR3: ASSLGRGTQETQY

length: 14
J: TRBJ1-3
V: TRBV30
CDR3: AWSAPVRNSGNTIY

length: 12
J: TRBJ1-6
V: TRBV30
CDR3: AWSVEGEGSPLH

length: 17
J: TRBJ1-6
V: TRBV7-9
CDR3: ASSLALGQHHSYNSPLH

length: 13
J: TRBJ2-1
V: TRBV3-1/TRBV3-2
CDR3: ASSQVSAGDNEQF

length: 10
J: TRBJ2-1
V: TRBV5-1
CDR3: ASSTGRLEQF

length: 12
J: TRBJ1-2
V: TRBV7-2
CDR3: ASSSRTGLYGYT

length: 12
J: TRBJ2-7
V: TRBV6-2/TRBV6-3
CDR3: ASSYSLKVNEQY

length: 16
J: TRBJ2-1
V: TRBV4-3
CDR3: ASSQGRMRQGIYNEQF